Each of the 17 T cell receptor beta chains below was sequenced from the same sample in a study of blood T cell repertoires in COVID-19. Generated by immunoSEQ multiplex PCR, the TCRdb table keeps only in-frame clones and is missing some. The repertoire holds nearly 400,000 clones, roughly 89% seen once, with approximately 1.5% in the top ten. The source material was PBMCs or T cells enriched from blood (not recorded which). These receptors all come from a woman in her thirties who had recovered from COVID-19.

The CDR3 sequence is CASSNLQGSNSPLHF. In nucleotides, the CDR3 is TGCGCCAGCAGCAACCTCCAGGGATCGAATTCACCCCTCCACTTT. The chain employs TRBV5-1 and TRBJ1-6, with D possibly TRBD1 on 5 matching bases. Looked up from germline, CDR1 is SGHRS and CDR2 is YFSETQ. V was shortened by 4 bases and J by 7 bases, with 15 bases between the two germline ends. The CDR3 is made up of 15 amino acids. The full variable domain, in which reference TRBV5-1 and TRBJ1-6 provide the parts outside the CDR3, is KAGVTQTPRYLIKTRGQQVTLSCSPISGHRSVSWYQQTPGQGLQFLFEYFSETQRNKGNFPGRFSGRQFSNSRSEMNVSTLELGDSALYLCASSNLQGSNSPLHFGNGTRLTVT.

The V call is TRBV19, the J call TRBJ1-5; a weak D match, TRBD1 (5 bases). Germline CDR1 reads LNHDA; CDR2 reads SQIVND (reference sequence). The CDR3 length is 15 residues. Trimming stripped 5 bases from V and 1 base from J, with 12 bases between. The CDR3 DNA reads TGTGCCAGTAGTCTCCAGGGTCAAAGCAATCAGCCCCAGCATTTT. This codes for CASSLQGQSNQPQHF. Looking up the rest from reference TRBV19 and TRBJ1-5 gives the full variable domain: DGGITQSPKYLFRKEGQNVTLSCEQNLNHDAMYWYRQDPGQGLRLIYYSQIVNDFQKGDIAEGYSVSREKKESFPLTVTSAQKNPTAFYLCASSLQGQSNQPQHFGDGTRLSIL.

V usage is TRBV29-1 and J usage is TRBJ2-2; D possibly corresponds to TRBD1 (6 bases). Germline V gene data show CDR1 as SQVTM and CDR2 as ANQGSEA. Trimming took off 6 bases at V and 6 bases at J, with 14 bases between the two ends. The CDR3 contains 13 residues. CDR3 DNA sequence: TGCAGCGTCCGGGACACCAGGCCCGGGGAGCTGTTTTTT. Its translation is CSVRDTRPGELFF.

The chain employs TRBV9 and TRBJ2-7; D remains ambiguous. V shed 0 bases and J shed 5 bases, with 9 bases lying between them. Germline assignment: CDR1 SGDLS and CDR2 YYNGEE. The CDR3 is 13 residues long. CDR3 sequence (DNA): TGTGCCAGCAGCGTAGCTGTTTTCGACGAGCAGTACTTC. Translation: CASSVAVFDEQYF.

The genes are TRBV27 and TRBJ2-1, with 10 bases matching TRBD2. Trimming at V came to 6 bases and at J to 8 bases, leaving 16 bases not matched to a gene. CDR1 is MNHEY, CDR2 SMNVEV, per germline (reference sequence). CDR3 length: 17 amino acids. CDR3 protein: CASSPGSGRARGDEQFF. The DNA of the CDR3 is TGTGCCAGCAGCCCCGGGAGCGGGAGGGCCAGGGGAGATGAGCAGTTCTTC.

V is TRBV12-5 and J is TRBJ2-3; 8 bases fit TRBD2. Germline CDR1 and CDR2: LGHNT and FRNRAP. The CDR3 runs 18 residues. The V and J ends lost 2 bases and 6 bases, in that order; junction bases with no gene match: 16. CDR3 protein: CASGLTRLRGGPSDTQYF. The CDR3, as DNA: TGTGCTAGTGGTTTGACCCGCTTGCGCGGGGGGCCCTCGGATACGCAGTATTTT.

Of note for this clone: Other nucleotide sequences in the sample specify the same CDR3. This chain connects TRBV19 to TRBJ1-2, with TRBD1 matching over 9 bases. This CDR3 has 13 residues. V trimming: 4 bases; J trimming: 4 bases; junction bases outside the gene matches: 1. CDR1 LNHDA and CDR2 SQIVND come from the germline V gene (reference sequence). The CDR3 loop reads CASSTGQGYGYTF. Here the CDR3 DNA reads TGTGCCAGTAGTACGGGACAGGGCTATGGCTACACCTTC. Together with reference TRBV19 and TRBJ1-2, the CDR3 gives the full variable domain: DGGITQSPKYLFRKEGQNVTLSCEQNLNHDAMYWYRQDPGQGLRLIYYSQIVNDFQKGDIAEGYSVSREKKESFPLTVTSAQKNPTAFYLCASSTGQGYGYTFGSGTRLTVV.

V and J are TRBV5-4 and TRBJ2-7; D remains unclear. Trimming stripped 2 bases from V and 2 bases from J, with 11 bases between. CDR3 size: 14 residues. Germline V gene data show CDR1 as SGHNT and CDR2 as YYREEE (reference sequence). This CDR3 is CASSFWARTYEQYF. The CDR3 coding sequence is TGTGCCAGCAGCTTTTGGGCCAGAACCTACGAGCAGTACTTC. Together with reference TRBV5-4 and TRBJ2-7, the CDR3 gives the full variable domain: ETGVTQSPTHLIKTRGQQVTLRCSSQSGHNTVSWYQQALGQGPQFIFQYYREEENGRGNFPPRFSGLQFPNYSSELNVNALELDDSALYLCASSFWARTYEQYFGPGTRLTVT.

This clone was recorded only once. The V and J genes are TRBV7-8 and TRBJ1-4, with a weak D call TRBD1 (5 bases). The CDR3 is 13 residues long. Germline loops: CDR1 SGHVS, CDR2 FQNEAQ. V lost 7 bases and J 6 bases, leaving 12 bases between the germline ends. This CDR3 is CASKRGNDEKLFF. CDR3 nucleotides: TGTGCCAGCAAGCGGGGGAATGATGAAAAACTGTTTTTT.

V gene TRBV7-9 combines with J gene TRBJ2-7; TRBD1 agrees at 10 bases. CDR3 length: 17 amino acids. Germline assignment: CDR1 SEHNR and CDR2 FQNEAQ (reference sequence). Unmatched junction bases numbered 10, after V lost 5 bases and J lost 0 bases. The CDR3 coding sequence is TGTGCCAGCAGCCCCCCGGGACAGGGGCCTTTCTCCTACGAGCAGTACTTC. As protein: CASSPPGQGPFSYEQYF.

V and J are TRBV5-1 and TRBJ2-1; 7 positions agree with TRBD2. The CDR3 consists of 15 residues. The germline gives CDR1 SGHRS, CDR2 YFSETQ. Unmatched junction bases numbered 10, after V lost 4 bases and J lost 6 bases. CDR3 bases: TGCGCCAGCAGCCTTGGGTGGGGAGGGGTCAATGAGCAGTTCTTC. Its translation: CASSLGWGGVNEQFF.

The chain carries TRBV12-5 and TRBJ2-1, with 7 bases fitting TRBD2. This CDR3 comprises 15 residues. CDR1 LGHNT and CDR2 FRNRAP come from the germline V gene. V gave up 3 bases and J gave up 4 bases; unmatched junction bases: 6. This chain's CDR3 is CASGLLAPTYNEQFF. Here the CDR3 DNA reads TGTGCTAGTGGTTTACTAGCGCCAACTTACAATGAGCAGTTCTTC.

This clone was recorded once. This rearrangement joins TRBV29-1 to TRBJ2-1, with a tentative D call TRBD2 (7 bases). Between the trimmed V and J ends, which lost 7 bases and 6 bases, there was a span of 13 bases. There are 12 residues in the CDR3. Germline V gene data show CDR1 as SQVTM and CDR2 as ANQGSEA. This CDR3 is CSGWGGGNEQFF. CDR3 DNA: TGCAGCGGGTGGGGAGGGGGCAATGAGCAGTTCTTC.

This chain connects TRBV6-5 to TRBJ1-1; 7 nucleotides line up with TRBD1. V shed 6 bases, J shed 4 bases, and the junction held 8 bases outside the gene matches. This CDR3 comprises 14 residues. CDR1 and CDR2 (germline): MNHEY, SVGAGI. The CDR3 DNA sequence: TGTGCCAGCAGCCCCTTCCCAGGGGGCACTGAAGCTTTCTTT. Protein product: CASSPFPGGTEAFF.

The chain is built from TRBV28 and TRBJ2-3; 14 positions match TRBD2. With 0 bases clipped from V and 2 bases from J, the junction kept 16 bases outside the gene matches. The CDR3 is 22 residues long. Germline-derived CDR1 and CDR2 are MDHEN and SYDVKM. CDR3 DNA: TGTGCCAGCAGTTTATGGAGGGTGGGACTAGCGGGAGAGGGAGGGCACACAGATACGCAGTATTTT. This translates into CASSLWRVGLAGEGGHTDTQYF.

This clone is a singleton in its sample. The V call is TRBV5-6, the J call TRBJ1-1, with unresolved D. V was clipped by 6 bases and J by 0 bases, with 12 bases between them. Germline CDR1 and CDR2: SGHDT and YYEEEE. The CDR3 contains 14 residues. The CDR3 DNA reads as TGTGCCAGCACCCAAGGAGGGCTGAACACTGAAGCTTTCTTT. It yields the protein CASTQGGLNTEAFF. Variable domain in full (rest from reference TRBV5-6 and TRBJ1-1): DAGVTQSPTHLIKTRGQQVTLRCSPKSGHDTVSWYQQALGQGPQFIFQYYEEEERQRGNFPDRFSGHQFPNYSSELNVNALLLGDSALYLCASTQGGLNTEAFFGQGTRLTVV.

V usage is TRBV18 and J usage is TRBJ1-6; possible D gene TRBD1, 6 bases. Trimming stripped 8 bases from V and 5 bases from J, with 13 bases between. This CDR3 has 14 amino acids. CDR1 KGHSH and CDR2 LQKENI come from the germline V gene. The CDR3 coding sequence is TGTGCCAGCGCGCGGACAGTCGATAATTCACCCCTCCACTTT. Its protein is CASARTVDNSPLHF.